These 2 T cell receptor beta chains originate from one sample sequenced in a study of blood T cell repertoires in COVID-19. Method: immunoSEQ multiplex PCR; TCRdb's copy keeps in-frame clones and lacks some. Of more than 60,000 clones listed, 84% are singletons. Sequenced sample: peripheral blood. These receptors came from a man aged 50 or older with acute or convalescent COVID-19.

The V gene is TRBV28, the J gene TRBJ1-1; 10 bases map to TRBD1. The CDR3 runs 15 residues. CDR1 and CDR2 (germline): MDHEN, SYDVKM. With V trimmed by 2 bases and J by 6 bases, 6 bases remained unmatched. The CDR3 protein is CASSLMGQGFAEAFF. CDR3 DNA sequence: TGTGCCAGCAGTTTAATGGGACAGGGGTTTGCTGAAGCTTTCTTT. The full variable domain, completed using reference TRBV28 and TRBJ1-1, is DVKVTQSSRYLVKRTGEKVFLECVQDMDHENMFWYRQDPGLGLRLIYFSYDVKMKEKGDIPEGYSVSREKKERFSLILESASTNQTSMYLCASSLMGQGFAEAFFGQGTRLTVV.

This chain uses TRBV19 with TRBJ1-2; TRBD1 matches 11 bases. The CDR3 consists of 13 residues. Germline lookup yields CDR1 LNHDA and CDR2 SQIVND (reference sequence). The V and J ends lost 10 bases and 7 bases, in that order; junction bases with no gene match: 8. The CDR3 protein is CATRTGGWTGYTF. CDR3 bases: TGTGCCACCAGGACAGGGGGCTGGACTGGCTACACCTTC. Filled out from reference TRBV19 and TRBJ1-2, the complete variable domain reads DGGITQSPKYLFRKEGQNVTLSCEQNLNHDAMYWYRQDPGQGLRLIYYSQIVNDFQKGDIAEGYSVSREKKESFPLTVTSAQKNPTAFYLCATRTGGWTGYTFGSGTRLTVV.